One sample yielded the 18 T cell receptor beta chains listed below, sequenced in a study of T-cell reconstitution after alpha-beta-depleted transplantation in children. Their antigens remain unidentified. Unique molecular identifiers were incorporated into the prepared TCRbeta library. TCRdb reprocessed the PCR reads via MiXCR and lists one record per CDR3 protein. This table has around 30,000 distinct CDR3 sequences, about 7% appearing once. General study points: Reported findings indicate that, about two months after transplant, alpha-beta T cells came from several hundred expanded clones, which were derived from non-depleted graft cells.

Sequenced here: peripheral blood, sampled 60 days after TCRalphabeta/CD19-depleted stem cell transplant. These receptors originate from a child under two years old who had a stem cell transplant for acute myeloid leukemia, so the T cells may come from the graft donor.

There are many counts of this clonotype. This sequence joins TRBV15 and TRBJ1-2; 8 bases fit TRBD1. From germline, CDR1 is LNHNV and CDR2 YYDKDF (reference sequence). The CDR3 sequence is 16 residues long. Trimming took 0 bases from V and 2 from J; bases not matched to a gene: 5. CDR3 loop: CATSRDGDRRNYGYTF. As DNA, the CDR3 is TGTGCCACCAGCAGAGATGGGGACAGGAGGAACTATGGCTACACCTTC.

The table lists this clonotype with many counts. V is TRBV24-1 and J is TRBJ2-7; D call uncertain. CDR3 size: 13 residues. Between the trimmed V and J ends, which lost 9 bases and 5 bases, there was a span of 16 bases. Germline V lookup: CDR1 KGHDR, CDR2 SFDVKD. CDR3 bases: TGTGCCACCTTCGCCAGCTTCTTGGACGAGCAGTACTTC. This translates into CATFASFLDEQYF.

Ten or more counts support this clonotype. The CDR3 loop reads CATSVRGRNSLAKNIQYF. As DNA, the CDR3 is TGTGCCACCAGTGTGCGGGGGCGGAACTCGCTAGCCAAAAACATTCAGTACTTC. The J gene is TRBJ2-4, the V gene TRBV24-1, with D tentatively TRBD2 (7 bases). The germline V and J ends were trimmed by 5 bases and 0 bases, with 19 bases remaining between them. The CDR3 loop spans 18 amino acids. The germline V gene has CDR1 KGHDR and CDR2 SFDVKD.

This clonotype was found many times. The rearrangement joins TRBV12-3 or TRBV12-4 to TRBJ2-7; D gene uncertain. The CDR3 has 14 residues. V was cut by 7 bases and J by 3 bases, with 16 bases left in between. The CDR3 nucleotides are TGTGCCAGCACGCCCCGGGCTAGTTACTACGAGCAGTACTTC. Translated: CASTPRASYYEQYF.

This clonotype was recorded at least ten times. The chain links TRBV29-1 to TRBJ2-7, with TRBD1 identical over 9 bases. The CDR3 loop spans 14 amino acids. J was trimmed by 2 bases and V by 2 bases; bases with no gene match: 4. Germline lookup yields CDR1 SQVTM and CDR2 ANQGSEA. The CDR3 protein is CSVELGQGPYEQYF. CDR3 nucleotides: TGCAGCGTTGAATTGGGACAGGGTCCCTACGAGCAGTACTTC.

The chain carries TRBV6-2 or TRBV6-3 and TRBJ1-2; TRBD1 matches at 7 bases. The CDR3 has 13 residues. V trimming: 5 bases; J trimming: 7 bases; junction bases outside the gene matches: 7. Germline assignment: CDR1 MNHEY and CDR2 SVGEGT. The CDR3 DNA is TGTGCCAGCAGTCCACAGGGGACCCGTGGCTACACCTTC. Translating gives CASSPQGTRGYTF.

This clonotype was seen repeatedly, ten times or more. V gene TRBV7-9 combines with J gene TRBJ2-1, with a weak D call TRBD2 (6 bases). V lost 2 bases to trimming and J lost 2 bases, with 13 bases between them. CDR1 and CDR2 (germline): SEHNR, FQNEAQ (reference sequence). The CDR3 has 16 amino acids. In nucleotides, the CDR3 is TGTGCCAGCAGCTTATTGGGGGGAGAGACCTACAATGAGCAGTTCTTC. It translates to CASSLLGGETYNEQFF.

This clonotype was found many times. The chain employs TRBV2 and TRBJ1-1, with no clear D. The CDR3 runs 15 residues. CDR1 SNHLY and CDR2 FYNNEI come from the germline V gene. V gave up 2 bases and J gave up 0 bases, with 10 bases separating them. CDR3 sequence (DNA): TGTGCCAGCAGTGAATTTCGCAGGATGAACACTGAAGCTTTCTTT. It codes for CASSEFRRMNTEAFF.

This clonotype was counted many times. The CDR3 DNA sequence: TGTGCCATCAGTTCCGACAGGGGTAGCAATCAGCCCCAGCATTTT. This encodes CAISSDRGSNQPQHF. The genes are TRBV10-3 and TRBJ1-5, with 8 bases aligning to TRBD1. The CDR3 spans 15 residues. The germline V gene encodes CDR1 ENHRY and CDR2 SYGVKD. The V segment lost 5 bases and the J segment 0 bases; nucleotides outside the gene matches: 3.

This clonotype showed up many times. This chain joins TRBV20-1 and TRBJ2-3; D not certain. Germline V gene data show CDR1 as DFQATT and CDR2 as SNEGSKA (reference sequence). V was clipped by 1 base and J by 0 bases, with 8 bases between them. This CDR3 region has 14 residues. The CDR3 sequence is CSARVGSSTDTQYF. CDR3 DNA sequence: TGCAGTGCTAGAGTGGGGTCGAGCACAGATACGCAGTATTTT.

In this sample, this clonotype turned up many times. The gene calls are TRBV20-1 and TRBJ2-7; D uncertain. The V gene's germline CDR1 is DFQATT and CDR2 SNEGSKA (reference sequence). CDR3 size: 15 residues. Trimming shortened V by 0 bases and J by 3 bases, and 15 bases separated the two germline ends. The CDR3 coding sequence is TGCAGTGCTAGAGATAGACCCAGTCTGATCTACGAGCAGTACTTC. It is translated as CSARDRPSLIYEQYF.

There are many counts of this clonotype. This chain joins TRBV11-1 and TRBJ2-1; 10 nucleotides agree with TRBD2. Germline-derived CDR1 and CDR2 are SGHAT and FQDESV (reference sequence). V lost 5 bases, J lost 3 bases, and 16 bases stayed unmatched. The CDR3 extends over 19 amino acids. CDR3 residues: CASSPSIPLSGRDYNEQFF. As DNA, the CDR3 is TGTGCCAGCAGCCCAAGTATACCTCTGAGCGGGAGGGACTACAATGAGCAGTTCTTC.

This clonotype was observed many times. The germline gene is not matched at one end of the junction; a read error may be the cause. The V call is TRBV7-7, the J call TRBJ2-2; D is unclear. The CDR3 runs to 15 residues. The germline CDR1 and CDR2 sequences are SSHAT and FNYEAQ (reference sequence). The DNA of the CDR3 is TGTGCTAGCAGCTTACGCCCAGAGATCACCGGGGAGCTGTTTTTT. Translated, it gives CASSLRPEITGELFF.

This clonotype occurred many times. The CDR3 sequence: CASSHITGNEQFF. CDR3 coding DNA: TGCGCCAGCAGCCATATAACAGGGAATGAGCAGTTCTTC. The chain recombines TRBV4-3 with TRBJ2-1; weak D call: TRBD1 (6 bases). The CDR3 has 13 residues. CDR1 is LGHNA and CDR2 is YSLEER in the germline V gene. V was clipped by 3 bases and J by 7 bases, with 10 bases between them.

This clonotype occurred many times. The rearrangement uses TRBV10-3 and TRBJ2-7; no definite D call. Germline lookup yields CDR1 ENHRY and CDR2 SYGVKD. Deletions cut 3 bases from V and 4 bases from J, with 16 bases between. The CDR3 has 15 residues. DNA for the CDR3: TGTGCCATCAGTGACAGAATCGCAAATATATACGAGCAGTACTTC. Translating it yields CAISDRIANIYEQYF.

Many counts were recorded for this clonotype. This chain uses TRBV30 with TRBJ2-3, with TRBD2 matching 7 bases. The germline V gene encodes CDR1 GTSNPN and CDR2 SVGIG (reference sequence). J was trimmed by 1 base and V by 2 bases; bases with no gene match: 21. The CDR3 loop spans 20 amino acids. CDR3 in amino acids: CAWSLSPRRRLAPCTDTQYF. The CDR3 DNA is TGTGCCTGGAGTCTCAGCCCAAGGAGAAGACTAGCACCTTGCACAGATACGCAGTATTTT. The variable domain in full, completed from reference TRBV30 and TRBJ2-3, reads SQTIHQWPATLVQPVGSPLSLECTVEGTSNPNLYWYRQAAGRGLQLLFYSVGIGQISSEVPQNLSASRPQDRQFILSSKKLLLSDSGFYLCAWSLSPRRRLAPCTDTQYFGPGTRLTVL.

This clonotype was recorded many times. The chain recombines TRBV6-5 with TRBJ1-2; D is possibly TRBD1 (6 bases). CDR1 and CDR2 (germline): MNHEY, SVGAGI. Trimming removed 2 bases at V and 0 bases at J, with 13 bases between. The CDR3 extends over 16 amino acids. In nucleotides, the CDR3 is TGTGCCAGCAGTTACATAGAGACAGGTGCTAACTATGGCTACACCTTC. This encodes CASSYIETGANYGYTF.

This clonotype was recorded at least ten times. The chain carries TRBV12-3 or TRBV12-4 and TRBJ2-2; no definite D call. The CDR3 spans 14 residues. V shed 3 bases and J shed 0 bases, with 5 bases lying between them. CDR3 bases: TGTGCCAGCAGTTTTGGGGCGAACACCGGGGAGCTGTTTTTT. Its translation: CASSFGANTGELFF.